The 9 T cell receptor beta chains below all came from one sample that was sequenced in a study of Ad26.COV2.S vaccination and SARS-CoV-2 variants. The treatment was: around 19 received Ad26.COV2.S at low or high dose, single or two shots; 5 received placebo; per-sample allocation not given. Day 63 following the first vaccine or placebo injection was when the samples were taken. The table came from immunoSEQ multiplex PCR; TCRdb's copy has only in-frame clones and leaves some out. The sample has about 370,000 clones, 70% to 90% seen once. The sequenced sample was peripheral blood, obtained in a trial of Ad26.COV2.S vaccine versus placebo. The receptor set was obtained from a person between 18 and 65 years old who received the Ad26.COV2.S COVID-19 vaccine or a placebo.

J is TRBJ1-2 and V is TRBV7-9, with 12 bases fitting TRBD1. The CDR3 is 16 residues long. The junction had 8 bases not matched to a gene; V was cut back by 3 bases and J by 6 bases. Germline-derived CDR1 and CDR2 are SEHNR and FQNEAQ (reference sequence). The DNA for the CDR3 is TGTGCCAGCAGCTTGGGGACAGGGGGCATAGGGGATGGCTACACCTTC. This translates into CASSLGTGGIGDGYTF.

For the CDR3, the DNA is TGTGCCAGCAGCTTAGAGGGACGGAACTATGGCTACACCTTC. Its protein product is CASSLEGRNYGYTF. The gene calls are TRBV7-8 and TRBJ1-2; perhaps TRBD1 as D (5 bases). CDR3 size: 14 residues. Trimming took off 1 base at V and 2 bases at J, with 8 bases between the two ends. CDR1 is SGHVS, CDR2 FQNEAQ, per germline.

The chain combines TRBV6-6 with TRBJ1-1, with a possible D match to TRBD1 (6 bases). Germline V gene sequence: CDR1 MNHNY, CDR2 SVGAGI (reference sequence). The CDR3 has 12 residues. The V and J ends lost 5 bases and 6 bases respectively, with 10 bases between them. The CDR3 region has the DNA TGTGCCAGCAGTAAAGGGGGGGCTGAAGCTTTCTTT. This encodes CASSKGGAEAFF.

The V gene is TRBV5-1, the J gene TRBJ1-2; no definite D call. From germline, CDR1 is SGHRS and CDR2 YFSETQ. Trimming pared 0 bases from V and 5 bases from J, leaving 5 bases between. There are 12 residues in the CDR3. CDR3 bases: TGCGCCAGCAGCTTGGAAGCGTATGGCTACACCTTC. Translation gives CASSLEAYGYTF.

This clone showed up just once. DNA for the CDR3: TGTGCCAGCAGCCAAGATTCGAGGGTCCTCAGCTCCTACGAGCAGTACTTC. It yields the protein CASSQDSRVLSSYEQYF. The rearrangement joins TRBV3-1 (or the pseudogene TRBV3-2) to TRBJ2-7; possible D gene TRBD2, 5 bases. The germline V gene has CDR1 LGHDT and CDR2 YNNKEL (reference sequence). V was cut by 0 bases and J by 0 bases, with 15 bases left in between. CDR3 length equals 17 residues.

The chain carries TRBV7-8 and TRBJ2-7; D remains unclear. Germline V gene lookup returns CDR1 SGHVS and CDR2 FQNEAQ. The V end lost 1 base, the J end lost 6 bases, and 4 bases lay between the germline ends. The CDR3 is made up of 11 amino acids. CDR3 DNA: TGTGCCAGCAGCTTAGAGGTCGAGCAGTACTTC. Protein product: CASSLEVEQYF.

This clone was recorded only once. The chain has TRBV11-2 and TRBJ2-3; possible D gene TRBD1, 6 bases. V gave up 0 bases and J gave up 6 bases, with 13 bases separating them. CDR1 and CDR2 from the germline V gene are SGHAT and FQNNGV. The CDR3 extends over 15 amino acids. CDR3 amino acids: CASSLEDSPVDTQYF. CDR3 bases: TGTGCCAGCAGCTTAGAGGACAGCCCGGTGGATACGCAGTATTTT.

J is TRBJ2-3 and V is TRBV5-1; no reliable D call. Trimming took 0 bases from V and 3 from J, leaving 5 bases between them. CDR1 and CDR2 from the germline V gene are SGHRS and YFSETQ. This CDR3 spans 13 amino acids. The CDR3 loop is CASSLGATDTQYF. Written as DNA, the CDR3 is TGCGCCAGCAGCTTGGGGGCGACAGATACGCAGTATTTT. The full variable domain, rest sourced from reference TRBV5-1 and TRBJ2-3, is KAGVTQTPRYLIKTRGQQVTLSCSPISGHRSVSWYQQTPGQGLQFLFEYFSETQRNKGNFPGRFSGRQFSNSRSEMNVSTLELGDSALYLCASSLGATDTQYFGPGTRLTVL.

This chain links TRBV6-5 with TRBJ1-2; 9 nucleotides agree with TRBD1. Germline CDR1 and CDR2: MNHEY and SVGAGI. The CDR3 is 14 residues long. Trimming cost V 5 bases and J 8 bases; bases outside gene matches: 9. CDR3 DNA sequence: TGTGCCAGCAGTACAGGGGGCCCTGATCGGGGCTACACCTTC. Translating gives CASSTGGPDRGYTF.